The entry that follows covers one T cell receptor beta chain sequence. Its recognized antigen is unknown. No qualities accompany the bases; no much larger clone lies one base away. These data originate in a study of neoadjuvant nivolumab and ipilimumab in lung cancer (TCRdb year 2020). For the study in its entirety: Nivolumab was given at 3 mg/kg intravenously on days 1, 15 and 29, and the combination arm added ipilimumab 1 mg/kg on day 1 only. TCR repertoires were compared between pretherapy (baseline) peripheral blood and tumors resected at surgery after neoadjuvant immune checkpoint blockade. In the trial, around 43 patients with operable NSCLC were treated, of whom approximately 23 were randomized to nivolumab monotherapy and around 21 to nivolumab plus ipilimumab. The primary trial endpoint was the major pathologic response (MPR) rate in the intention-to-treat population in each study arm. Matched pretherapy and resected tumor pairs were analyzed from seven patients, of whom four had been treated with nivolumab and three with nivolumab plus ipilimumab. Study-wide conclusions, independent of this receptor: No significant correlation was found between TCR clonality and pathologic tumor regression, and only one major-pathologic-response sample was available for the clonality analysis. Resected tumors had greater TCR richness and clonality than tumor-adjacent uninvolved lung, and increases were observed in more dual-therapy-treated tumors. A small number of samples underwent TCR sequencing. From pretherapy to surgery, tumor T-cell richness and clonality went up in three of three dual-therapy tumors, versus only two of four nivolumab-treated tumors. Richness in tumors resected after neoadjuvant therapy showed a positive correlation with pretherapy blood TCR richness (Spearman R = 0.82).

The CDR3 measures 15 amino acids from cysteine to phenylalanine. Only CDR3 DNA remains: 45 bases, in frame from the first base. For CDR1 and CDR2, the germline V gene lists SGDLS and YYNGEE. Relative to germline, V is 0 bases shorter and J is 6 bases shorter, with 13 bases between their ends. The protocol used for the library was the immunoSEQ multiplex PCR assay. Under the source paper's analysis protocol: Richness and clonality were used to summarize the repertoires, and clones that significantly expanded or contracted between pre- and post-therapy samples were identified. The immuneACCESS repertoire file appears here via TCRdb, limited to in-frame rearrangements. These files lack a portion of the clones; in checked studies, under half of the deficit traces to unresolved V genes, and the cause of the others is not known. V and J calls and clone size are given by that table; D and trimming were obtained from the DNA. This sample lists about 8,100 clones; roughly 83% were detected once. Roughly 6.6% of the sample goes to the ten largest clones.

The sample's time point, from its label and the paper: at surgical resection after neoadjuvant nivolumab +/- ipilimumab. Samples came from the phase 2 randomized NEOSTAR trial, which tested neoadjuvant nivolumab or nivolumab plus ipilimumab followed by surgery in operable NSCLC. Tumor-adjacent uninvolved lung was collected at resection and served as a matched non-tumor comparison for resected tumor TCR repertoires. This receptor was identified in an adult with non-small cell lung cancer. The chain is encoded by TRBV9 joined to TRBJ2-1; the best D guess is TRBD2, with 7 bases matching. Here the sequenced sample was adjacent normal lung tissue, taken after neoadjuvant nivolumab, alone or with ipilimumab, at or shortly before surgery. This receptor carries the CDR3 CASSVEEGGLNEQFF. The nucleotide sequence is TGTGCCAGCAGCGTAGAAGAGGGGGGGCTCAATGAGCAGTTCTTC. The full variable domain, with segments outside the CDR3 supplied by the reference TRBV9 and TRBJ2-1 proteins, appears as DSGVTQTPKHLITATGQRVTLRCSPRSGDLSVYWYQQSLDQGLQFLIQYYNGEERAKGNILERFSAQQFPDLHSELNLSSLELGDSALYFCASSVEEGGLNEQFFGPGTRLTVL.